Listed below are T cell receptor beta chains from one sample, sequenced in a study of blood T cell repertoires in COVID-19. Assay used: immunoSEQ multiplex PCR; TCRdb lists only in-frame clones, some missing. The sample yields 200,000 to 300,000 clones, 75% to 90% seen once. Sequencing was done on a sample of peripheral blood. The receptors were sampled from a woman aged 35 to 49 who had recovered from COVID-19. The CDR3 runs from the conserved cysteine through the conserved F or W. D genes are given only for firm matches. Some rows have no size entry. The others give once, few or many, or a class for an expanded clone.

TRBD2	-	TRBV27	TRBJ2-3	TGTGCCAGCAAACTAGCGGGGGCTTCAGATACGCAGTATTTT	CASKLAGASDTQYF
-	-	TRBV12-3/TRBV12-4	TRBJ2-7	TGTGCCAGCAGTGGCGGGGCCTCCTACGAGCAGTACTTC	CASSGGASYEQYF
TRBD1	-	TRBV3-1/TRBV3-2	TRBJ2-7	TGTGCCAGCAGCCAAGGGGCGACAGGGGGCGAGCAGTACTTC	CASSQGATGGEQYF
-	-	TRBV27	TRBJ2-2	TGTGCCAGCAGTTTATCAACGTCTTCCGGGTTCACCGGGGAGCTGTTTTTT	CASSLSTSSGFTGELFF
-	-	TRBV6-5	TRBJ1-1	TGTGCCAGCAGCAGAGAAAGCGGCACTGAAGCTTTCTTT	CASSRESGTEAFF
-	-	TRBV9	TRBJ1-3	TGTGCCAGCAGCCCCTCAGGGGCCCTCTCTGGAAACACCATATATTTT	CASSPSGALSGNTIYF
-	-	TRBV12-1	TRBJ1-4	TGTGCCAGCAGCTCCCTTGAGGGCGGGACTGGCGAAAAACTGTTTTTT	CASSSLEGGTGEKLFF
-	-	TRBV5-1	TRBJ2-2	TGCGCCAGCAGCGCCTCGGGTCCCACCGGGGAGCTGTTTTTT	CASSASGPTGELFF
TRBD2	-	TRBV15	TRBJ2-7	TGTGCCACCAGCAGAGCTCAGCGGGGGGGCGAAGACGCGCAGTACTTC	CATSRAQRGGEDAQYF
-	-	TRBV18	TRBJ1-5	TGTGCCAGCTCACCACCCGGCAGGGGCGATCAGCCCCAGCATTTT	CASSPPGRGDQPQHF
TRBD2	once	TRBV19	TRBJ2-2	TGTGCCAGTAGTAGGGGACTAGCGGGGGAAAACACCGGGGAGCTGTTTTTT	CASSRGLAGENTGELFF
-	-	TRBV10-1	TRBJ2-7	TGCGCCAGCAGTGAAGGCAGCGCCAGTTTCTACGAGCAGTACTTC	CASSEGSASFYEQYF
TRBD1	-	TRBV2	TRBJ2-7	TGTGCCAGCAGGCGACAGGGGCCTTCGCCCTACGAGCAGTACTTC	CASRRQGPSPYEQYF
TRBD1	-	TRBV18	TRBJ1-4	TGTGCCAGCTCACCGGTCCTGATAGGGGGCACTAATGAAAAACTGTTTTTT	CASSPVLIGGTNEKLFF
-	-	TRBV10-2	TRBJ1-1	TGCGCCAGCAGTGATTGGGCGAGGGACACTGAAGCTTTCTTT	CASSDWARDTEAFF
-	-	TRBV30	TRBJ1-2	TGTGCCTGGAGTGTAGGGGGTGGCTACACCTTC	CAWSVGGGYTF
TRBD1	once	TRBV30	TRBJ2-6	TGTGCCTGGGGAACAGGGGGTGGGGCCAACGTCCTGACTTTC	CAWGTGGGANVLTF
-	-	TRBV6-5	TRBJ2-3	TGTGCCAGCAGTCCTCCCTTAGGGGGAGATACGCAGTATTTT	CASSPPLGGDTQYF
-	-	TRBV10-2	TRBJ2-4	TGCGCCAGCAGTGAGCTTCAGCGAAACATTCAGTACTTC	CASSELQRNIQYF
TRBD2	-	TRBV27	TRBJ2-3	TGTGCCAGCAGCCATCTAGCGGGGGGGCGGGGCACAGATACGCAGTATTTT	CASSHLAGGRGTDTQYF
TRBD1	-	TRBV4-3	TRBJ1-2	TGCGCCAGCAGCCAAGATCTTGGGACAGCACGGTTTGGCTACACCTTC	CASSQDLGTARFGYTF
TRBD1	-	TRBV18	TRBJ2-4	TGTGCCAGCTCACGAGGACAGGGGGCTTTACTAAACATTCAGTACTTC	CASSRGQGALLNIQYF
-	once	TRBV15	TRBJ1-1	TGTGCCACCAGCAGAGATTGGGGCCGCGCAGAAGCTTTCTTT	CATSRDWGRAEAFF
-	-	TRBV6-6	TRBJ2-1	TGTGCCAGCGTGGGGCCAGGCTCCTACAATGAGCAGTTCTTC	CASVGPGSYNEQFF
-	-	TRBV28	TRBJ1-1	TGTGCCAGCAGTTTGGCGGCCGAGGGAGCTGAAGCTTTCTTT	CASSLAAEGAEAFF
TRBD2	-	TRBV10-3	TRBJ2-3	TGTGCCATCAGTGAGAAGGCGGGGGGGGTCACAGATACGCAGTATTTT	CAISEKAGGVTDTQYF
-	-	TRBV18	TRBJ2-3	TGTGCCAGCTCACCAGTCAGCGGCCCTGACACAGATACGCAGTATTTT	CASSPVSGPDTDTQYF
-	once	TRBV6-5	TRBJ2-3	TGTGCCAGCAGCGACAGATACACAGATACGCAGTATTTT	CASSDRYTDTQYF
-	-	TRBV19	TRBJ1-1	TGTGCCAGTAGTTTAACAGGGTCCATGAACACTGAAGCTTTCTTT	CASSLTGSMNTEAFF
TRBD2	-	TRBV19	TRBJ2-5	TGTGCCAGTAGTAATGGACTAGCGGGGTCGGGGACCCAGTACTTC	CASSNGLAGSGTQYF
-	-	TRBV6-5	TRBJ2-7	TGTGCCAGCTGGGACTCCCCCTACGAGCAGTACTTC	CASWDSPYEQYF
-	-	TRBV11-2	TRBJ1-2	TGTGCCAGCAGCTCACGTCTGACTAGTGGTGGCTACACCTTC	CASSSRLTSGGYTF
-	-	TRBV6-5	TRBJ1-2	TGTGCCAGCAGCTCATTCGGGACAAACTATGGCTACACCTTC	CASSSFGTNYGYTF
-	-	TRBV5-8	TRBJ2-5	TGTGCCAGCAGCTATCGGGGTATTCAAGAGACCCAGTACTTC	CASSYRGIQETQYF
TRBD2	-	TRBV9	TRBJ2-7	TGTGCCAGCAGCGGGGGACTAGCGGATTCCTACGAGCAGTACTTC	CASSGGLADSYEQYF
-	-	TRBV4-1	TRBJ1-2	TGCGCCAGCAGCCAAGGACACGGCACTTACACCTTC	CASSQGHGTYTF
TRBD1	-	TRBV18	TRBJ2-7	TGTGCCAGCTCACCGCGACAGGGGGCGCGGTACGAGCAGTACTTC	CASSPRQGARYEQYF
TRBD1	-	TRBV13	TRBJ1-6	TGTGCCAGCAGCCGCAGGGGGCTGGGATCACCCCTCCACTTT	CASSRRGLGSPLHF
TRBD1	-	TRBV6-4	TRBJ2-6	TGTGCCAGCAGTGCCAAGGGACAGACCCTCTCTGGGGCCAACGTCCTGACTTTC	CASSAKGQTLSGANVLTF
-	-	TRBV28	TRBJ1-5	TGTGCCAGCAGTTTTATCGCCTCAACGGACTATAGCAATCAGCCCCAGCATTTT	CASSFIASTDYSNQPQHF
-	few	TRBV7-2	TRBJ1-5	TGTGCCAGCAGCGCTAAAGATAACAATCAGCCCCAGCATTTT	CASSAKDNNQPQHF